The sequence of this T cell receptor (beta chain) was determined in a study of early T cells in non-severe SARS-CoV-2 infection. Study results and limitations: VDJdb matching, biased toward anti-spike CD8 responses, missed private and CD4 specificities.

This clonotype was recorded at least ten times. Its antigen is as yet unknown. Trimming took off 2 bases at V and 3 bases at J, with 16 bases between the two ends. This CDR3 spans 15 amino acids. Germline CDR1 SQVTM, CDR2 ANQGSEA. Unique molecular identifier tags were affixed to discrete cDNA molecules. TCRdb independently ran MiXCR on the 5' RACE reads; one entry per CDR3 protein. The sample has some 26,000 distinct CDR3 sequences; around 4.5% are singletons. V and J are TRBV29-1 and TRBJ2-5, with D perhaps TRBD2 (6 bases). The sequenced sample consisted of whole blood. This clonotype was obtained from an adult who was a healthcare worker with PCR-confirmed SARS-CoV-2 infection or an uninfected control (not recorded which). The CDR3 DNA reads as TGCAGCGTTGAACCATGGGGGGAGGAGGAAGAGACCCAGTACTTC. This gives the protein CSVEPWGEEEETQYF. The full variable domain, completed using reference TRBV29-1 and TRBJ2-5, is SAVISQKPSRDICQRGTSLTIQCQVDSQVTMMFWYRQQPGQSLTLIATANQGSEATYESGFVIDKFPISRPNLTFSTLTVSNMSPEDSSIYLCSVEPWGEEEETQYFGPGTRLLVL.